The 9 T cell receptor beta chains in this list originate from one sample, sequenced in a study of CD8 T cells in ankylosing spondylitis. In TCRdb, the 5' RACE reads were re-called with MiXCR into one record per CDR3 protein. The sample lists about 360,000 distinct CDR3 sequences; roughly 20% were seen once. Source material: blood, either unsorted or a sorted T cell fraction (not recorded which). The receptors here all came from a male donor with ankylosing spondylitis or in good health (not recorded which).

The CDR3: CASSFSRTGTGELFF. The DNA for the CDR3 is TGTGCCAGCAGTTTCTCCAGAACTGGGACCGGGGAGCTGTTTTTT. The chain recombines TRBV27 with TRBJ2-2, with unresolved D. The CDR3 runs 15 residues. V was shortened by 3 bases and J by 5 bases, with 13 bases between the two germline ends. The germline V gene has CDR1 MNHEY and CDR2 SMNVEV (reference sequence).

The genes are TRBV29-1 and TRBJ2-7; TRBD2 aligns across 7 bases. V was clipped by 6 bases and J by 3 bases; unmatched bases: 14. Per the germline V gene, CDR1 is SQVTM and CDR2 is ANQGSEA. The CDR3 spans 15 residues. CDR3 nucleotides: TGCAGCGTCCATACCGGGGAGGGGCCCAGCTACGAGCAGTACTTC. As protein: CSVHTGEGPSYEQYF.

The chain couples TRBV7-9 to TRBJ1-1; TRBD1 agrees at 7 bases. Trimming took 4 bases from V and 0 from J; bases not matched to a gene: 5. The length of the CDR3 is 15 residues. CDR1 is SEHNR, CDR2 FQNEAQ, per germline (reference sequence). DNA of the CDR3: TGTGCCAGCAGCTCCGGGACAGTTATGAACACTGAAGCTTTCTTT. It yields the protein CASSSGTVMNTEAFF. The complete variable domain, with remaining parts taken from reference TRBV7-9 and TRBJ1-1, reads DTGVSQNPRHKITKRGQNVTFRCDPISEHNRLYWYRQTLGQGPEFLTYFQNEAQLEKSRLLSDRFSAERPKGSFSTLEIQRTEQGDSAMYLCASSSGTVMNTEAFFGQGTRLTVV.

This clonotype has just a few counts. The chain has TRBV25-1 and TRBJ2-5; TRBD1 might be the D (6 bases). V shed 2 bases and J shed 2 bases, with 12 bases lying between them. CDR3 size: 15 residues. CDR1 and CDR2 from the germline V gene are MGHDK and SYGVNS. Written as DNA, the CDR3 is TGTGCCAGCAGTGAAATAACAGGGATTCAAGAGACCCAGTACTTC. It is translated as CASSEITGIQETQYF.

The chain combines TRBV7-9 with TRBJ2-2; possible D gene TRBD1, 6 bases. CDR1 and CDR2 (germline): SEHNR, FQNEAQ (reference sequence). V lost 5 bases, J lost 3 bases, and 10 bases lay in between. The length of the CDR3 is 14 residues. The CDR3 nucleotides are TGTGCCAGCAGCCCGGACAGCTACACCGGGGAGCTGTTTTTT. Translation gives CASSPDSYTGELFF.

V and J are TRBV20-1 and TRBJ2-1, with 7 bases identical to TRBD2. This CDR3 has 17 amino acids. Germline V CDR1 and CDR2: DFQATT, SNEGSKA (reference sequence). The CDR3 is CCRRDRGGAGIPALQFF. As DNA, the CDR3 is TGCTGTCGTAGAGATCGCGGGGGAGCGGGAATTCCCGCTTTACAGTTCTTC.

The chain carries TRBV14 and TRBJ2-7; D possibly corresponds to TRBD1 (6 bases). The germline V and J ends were trimmed by 1 base and 5 bases, with 12 bases remaining between them. The CDR3 is made up of 14 amino acids. CDR1 SGHDN and CDR2 FVKESK come from the germline V gene. CDR3 DNA: TGTGCCAGCAGCCAAGTCCGGCAGGGGAACGAGCAGTACTTC. Translated, it gives CASSQVRQGNEQYF.

The chain recombines TRBV4-1 with TRBJ1-2; 12 bases agree with TRBD1. Germline trimming cut 3 bases from V and 4 bases from J; bases unmatched to any gene: 6. The V gene's germline CDR1 is MGHRA and CDR2 YSYEKL. The CDR3 contains 16 residues. The CDR3 protein is CASSQEGQGAIYGYTF. Here the CDR3 DNA reads TGCGCCAGCAGCCAGGAGGGACAGGGGGCCATCTATGGCTACACCTTC.

This chain links TRBV12-3 or TRBV12-4 with TRBJ1-4; D unresolved. Trimming stripped 1 base from V and 6 bases from J, with 12 bases between. The length of the CDR3 is 15 residues. CDR3 sequence (DNA): TGTGCCAGCAGTTTAGGTGCAGAGCCCTATGAAAAACTGTTTTTT. This codes for CASSLGAEPYEKLFF.